This T cell receptor (beta chain) emerged from a study of Graves' ophthalmopathy and Graves' hyperthyroidism. The V and J ends lost 3 bases and 6 bases, in that order; junction bases with no gene match: 8. This CDR3 has 15 residues. Germline CDR1 and CDR2: SEHNR and FQNEAQ (reference sequence). CDR3 regions of TCR beta were amplified from RNA transcripts. In the first round, RT-PCR was carried out with HTBI primers, and a multiplex PCR formed the second round. TCRdb used MiXCR to reprocess the multiplex PCR reads, holding one entry per CDR3 protein. The repertoire holds a few hundred thousand distinct CDR3 sequences, with 35% to 45% as singletons.

Source material: peripheral blood or thyroid tissue (not recorded which). V gene TRBV7-9 combines with J gene TRBJ2-7; 10 bases fit TRBD1. The sequence was collected from an adult man with Graves' hyperthyroidism. The chain's CDR3 is CASSFRDRGELEQYF. CDR3 DNA sequence: TGTGCCAGCAGCTTCCGGGACAGGGGTGAGCTCGAGCAGTACTTC.